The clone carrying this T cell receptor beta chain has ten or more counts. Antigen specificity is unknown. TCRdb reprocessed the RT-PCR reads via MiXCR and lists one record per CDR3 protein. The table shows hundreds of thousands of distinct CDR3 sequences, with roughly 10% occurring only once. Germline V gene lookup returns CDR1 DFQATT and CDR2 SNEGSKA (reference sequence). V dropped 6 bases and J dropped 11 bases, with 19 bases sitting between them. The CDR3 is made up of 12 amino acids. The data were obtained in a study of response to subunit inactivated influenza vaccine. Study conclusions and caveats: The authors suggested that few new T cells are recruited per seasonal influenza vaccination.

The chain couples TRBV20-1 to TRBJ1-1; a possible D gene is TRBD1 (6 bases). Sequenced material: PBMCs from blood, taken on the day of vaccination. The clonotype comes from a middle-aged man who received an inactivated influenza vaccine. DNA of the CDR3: TGCAGTGCCCGGGACACGGATTCTAGGGCTTTCTTT. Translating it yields CSARDTDSRAFF.